The 28 T cell receptor beta chains given below trace back to one sample, sequenced in a study of OX40 agonist ivuxolimab in advanced cancers. Profiling relied on immunoSEQ multiplex PCR, and the TCRdb table lists in-frame clones only, not all of them. In the table there are about 61,000 clones, around 86% of which are singletons. This specimen was CD4+ or CD8+ T cells sorted from blood, taken in a trial of the OX40 agonist ivuxolimab. All receptors come from an adult with an advanced solid tumor such as melanoma, head and neck, liver or kidney cancer.

The chain uses TRBV10-3 and TRBJ1-5; 7 bases line up with TRBD1. This CDR3 is 14 amino acids long. J gave up 6 bases and V 3 bases, and 5 bases lay outside the gene matches. Germline lookup yields CDR1 ENHRY and CDR2 SYGVKD. DNA of the CDR3: TGTGCCATCAGTGAAGGGACAGCAGCTCAGCCCCAGCATTTT. It translates to CAISEGTAAQPQHF.

V usage is TRBV28 and J usage is TRBJ1-1; 8 nucleotides align to TRBD1. After removal of 6 bases from V and 4 bases from J, the junction contained 4 bases not matched to a gene. Per germline, CDR1 MDHEN and CDR2 SYDVKM. CDR3 length equals 13 residues. The CDR3 reads CASRFTGGTEAFF. In nucleotides, the CDR3 is TGTGCCAGCAGATTCACAGGGGGCACTGAAGCTTTCTTT.

This clone was observed once. The chain uses TRBV27 and TRBJ2-7; 8 bases are shared with TRBD2. Per the germline V gene, CDR1 is MNHEY and CDR2 is SMNVEV (reference sequence). The CDR3 length is 14 residues. Losses at the gene ends were 2 bases for V and 4 bases for J; bases not matched to a gene: 4. The CDR3 region is CASSLSSGVYEQYF. In nucleotides, the CDR3 is TGTGCCAGCAGTTTAAGTAGCGGGGTTTACGAGCAGTACTTC.

The gene calls are TRBV28 and TRBJ2-1; 9 nucleotides align to TRBD2. V lost 5 bases, J lost 7 bases, and 12 bases stayed unmatched. Germline V CDR1 and CDR2: MDHEN, SYDVKM. This CDR3 is 16 amino acids long. The CDR3 region has the DNA TGTGCCAGCAGTATAATAGGCGGGGGGGCTAGAAATGAGCAGTTCTTC. This encodes CASSIIGGGARNEQFF.

The chain carries TRBV28 and TRBJ1-1, with D perhaps matching TRBD1 (5 bases). The CDR3 has 12 amino acids. The germline gives CDR1 MDHEN, CDR2 SYDVKM. V was shortened by 2 bases and J by 11 bases, with 12 bases between the two germline ends. CDR3: CASSLNYRRAFF. CDR3 nucleotide sequence: TGTGCCAGCAGTTTAAACTACAGGCGGGCTTTCTTT.

The rearrangement links TRBV19 to TRBJ2-7; TRBD2 might be the D (5 bases). Trimming removed 3 bases at V and 2 bases at J, with 14 bases between. CDR1 and CDR2 from the germline V gene are LNHDA and SQIVND (reference sequence). CDR3 length equals 15 residues. This CDR3 is CASSMYPGKAYEQYF. The CDR3 DNA reads as TGTGCCAGTAGTATGTATCCGGGAAAGGCCTACGAGCAGTACTTC.

V and J are TRBV7-3 and TRBJ2-1; D possibly corresponds to TRBD1 (5 bases). This CDR3 spans 14 amino acids. Germline values: CDR1 SGHTA, CDR2 FQGTGA. With 5 bases removed from V and 5 bases from J, the gap between germline ends came to 13 bases. CDR3 amino acids: CASSDRGRHNEQFF. The DNA for the CDR3 is TGTGCCAGCAGCGACAGAGGCCGTCACAATGAGCAGTTCTTC.

The genes are TRBV18 and TRBJ2-2; D gene unclear. V lost 3 bases and J lost 5, with 10 bases in between. The CDR3 totals 14 residues. Germline CDR1 is KGHSH and CDR2 is LQKENI. This chain's CDR3 is CASSPPTNTGELFF. For the CDR3, the DNA is TGTGCCAGCTCACCCCCGACAAATACCGGGGAGCTGTTTTTT. The entire variable domain, with the rest obtained from reference TRBV18 and TRBJ2-2, is as follows: NAGVMQNPRHLVRRRGQEARLRCSPMKGHSHVYWYRQLPEEGLKFMVYLQKENIIDESGMPKERFSAEFPKEGPSILRIQQVVRGDSAAYFCASSPPTNTGELFFGEGSRLTVL.

The table lists this clone with a few counts. CDR3 residues: CAWSQGGSYNSPLHF. The CDR3 nucleotides read TGTGCCTGGAGCCAAGGGGGCTCCTATAATTCACCCCTCCACTTT. The chain couples TRBV30 to TRBJ1-6; TRBD1 is a possible D gene (6 bases). Germline values: CDR1 GTSNPN, CDR2 SVGIG (reference sequence). The CDR3 loop spans 15 amino acids. V shed 3 bases and J shed 0 bases, with 9 bases lying between them.

V gene TRBV28 combines with J gene TRBJ1-1; D may be TRBD1 (5 bases). The CDR3 has 13 amino acids. Germline values: CDR1 MDHEN, CDR2 SYDVKM. V was shortened by 4 bases and J by 3 bases, with 9 bases between the two germline ends. This CDR3 is CASSSRRDTEAFF. The CDR3 DNA reads TGTGCCAGCAGTTCGCGCAGGGACACTGAAGCTTTCTTT.

This clone occurred a few times. The chain combines TRBV28 with TRBJ1-2, with D maybe TRBD1 (5 bases). Germline CDR1 and CDR2: MDHEN and SYDVKM. The V and J ends lost 6 bases and 7 bases respectively, with 12 bases between them. CDR3 length: 12 residues. The CDR3 nucleotides are TGTGCCAGCAGAGGGGCCGGTTCTGGCTACACCTTC. Translation: CASRGAGSGYTF.

This chain uses TRBV18 with TRBJ1-5; no definite D call. Looked up from germline, CDR1 is KGHSH and CDR2 is LQKENI. This CDR3 has 15 amino acids. V shed 2 bases and J shed 5 bases, with 13 bases lying between them. CDR3 in DNA: TGTGCCAGCTCACCAACCGGACTAAATGATCAGCCCCAGCATTTT. Its translation: CASSPTGLNDQPQHF. Full variable domain (remainder filled in from reference TRBV18 and TRBJ1-5): NAGVMQNPRHLVRRRGQEARLRCSPMKGHSHVYWYRQLPEEGLKFMVYLQKENIIDESGMPKERFSAEFPKEGPSILRIQQVVRGDSAAYFCASSPTGLNDQPQHFGDGTRLSIL.

This chain joins TRBV7-9 and TRBJ2-6, with D perhaps matching TRBD2 (5 bases). Germline CDR1 is SEHNR and CDR2 is FQNEAQ (reference sequence). V was shortened by 2 bases and J by 1 base, with 6 bases between the two germline ends. There are 15 residues in the CDR3. This chain's CDR3 is CASSLTRSGANVLTF. For the CDR3, the DNA is TGTGCCAGCAGCTTAACTAGGTCTGGGGCCAACGTCCTGACTTTC.

This rearrangement joins TRBV7-9 to TRBJ2-3, with 7 bases identical to TRBD2. The CDR3 is 15 residues long. Looked up from germline, CDR1 is SEHNR and CDR2 is FQNEAQ (reference sequence). With V trimmed by 1 base and J by 3 bases, 4 bases remained unmatched. The CDR3 region is CASSLDGGTTDTQYF. The CDR3 nucleotides read TGTGCCAGCAGCTTAGACGGGGGGACGACAGATACGCAGTATTTT.

This chain links TRBV18 with TRBJ1-2; D might be TRBD1 (5 bases). Germline CDR1 and CDR2: KGHSH and LQKENI. CDR3 length equals 14 residues. Trimming removed 2 bases at V and 6 bases at J, with 13 bases between. CDR3 coding DNA: TGTGCCAGCTCACCATTGGGACCGAGCGATGGCTACACCTTC. Amino acids: CASSPLGPSDGYTF. Combining the CDR3 with reference TRBV18 and TRBJ1-2 gives the whole variable domain NAGVMQNPRHLVRRRGQEARLRCSPMKGHSHVYWYRQLPEEGLKFMVYLQKENIIDESGMPKERFSAEFPKEGPSILRIQQVVRGDSAAYFCASSPLGPSDGYTFGSGTRLTVV.

This clone has only a few counts. The chain employs TRBV11-3 and TRBJ2-2; D possibly corresponds to TRBD2 (5 bases). Germline V gene sequence: CDR1 SGHNT, CDR2 YENEEA. The ends were cut back, 4 bases at V and 7 bases at J, with 10 bases in the middle. The CDR3 spans 13 residues. Written as DNA, the CDR3 is TGTGCCAGCAGCTCCTTCGGGGACGGGGAGCTGTTTTTT. Amino acids: CASSSFGDGELFF.

This chain links TRBV11-3 with TRBJ2-5, with D possibly matching TRBD1 (5 bases). V shed 3 bases and J shed 1 base, with 9 bases lying between them. In germline, CDR1 is SGHNT, CDR2 YENEEA. The CDR3 spans 14 residues. The CDR3 DNA follows: TGTGCCAGCAGCTTTCAGCAGGGCCAAGAGACCCAGTACTTC. It encodes CASSFQQGQETQYF.

The rearrangement links TRBV5-6 to TRBJ1-2, with no clear D. CDR3 length: 15 amino acids. Germline CDR1 and CDR2: SGHDT and YYEEEE. The germline V and J ends were trimmed by 4 bases and 5 bases, with 18 bases remaining between them. The CDR3 reads CASSNPGGEVYGYTF. The CDR3 DNA reads as TGTGCCAGCAGCAACCCGGGTGGAGAGGTGTATGGCTACACCTTC.

V is TRBV6-1 and J is TRBJ1-3, with D unresolved. The ends were cut back, 6 bases at V and 5 bases at J, with 8 bases in the middle. The V gene's germline CDR1 is MNHNS and CDR2 SASEGT. This CDR3 has 12 residues. In nucleotides, the CDR3 is TGTGCCAGCAGGCGTGATCGAAACACCATATATTTT. It yields the protein CASRRDRNTIYF.

The rearrangement links TRBV19 to TRBJ1-1, with TRBD1 as a possible D gene (5 bases). CDR3 length: 13 residues. Trimming took off 3 bases at V and 1 base at J, with 6 bases between the two ends. The germline gives CDR1 LNHDA, CDR2 SQIVND (reference sequence). CDR3 region: CASSMGGNTEAFF. Here the CDR3 DNA reads TGTGCCAGTAGTATGGGGGGGAACACTGAAGCTTTCTTT.

A remark on this clone: The junction does not match germline at one end; this may be a read error. The V call is TRBV7-7, the J call TRBJ2-7; D call uncertain. CDR1 and CDR2 (germline): SSHAT, FNYEAQ (reference sequence). This CDR3 has 14 amino acids. This CDR3 reads CASSPTITSYEQYF. DNA of the CDR3: TGTGCTAGCAGCCCTACCATCACTTCCTACGAGCAGTACTTC.

The J gene is TRBJ1-4, the V gene TRBV6-1; D unclear. The germline gives CDR1 MNHNS, CDR2 SASEGT. V was cut by 2 bases and J by 5 bases, with 9 bases left in between. The CDR3 loop spans 14 amino acids. CDR3 sequence reads: CASSERTGNEKLFF. The CDR3 DNA follows: TGTGCCAGCAGTGAACGGACGGGGAATGAAAAACTGTTTTTT.

V and J are TRBV7-2 and TRBJ2-7; no firm D call. The V end was cut by 4 bases, the J end by 4 bases, with 8 bases between. The CDR3 sequence is 12 residues long. Germline V gene sequence: CDR1 SGHTA, CDR2 FQGNSA. This CDR3 reads CASSSSLYEQYF. CDR3 bases: TGTGCCAGCAGCTCTTCCCTATACGAGCAGTACTTC.

The chain couples TRBV6-1 to TRBJ1-2; D unclear. Trimming pared 7 bases from V and 4 bases from J, leaving 16 bases between. CDR3 length equals 14 residues. Germline CDR1 reads MNHNS; CDR2 reads SASEGT. Here the CDR3 DNA reads TGTGCCAGCACCCCCCGCCAAAACCTCTATGGCTACACCTTC. Translation gives CASTPRQNLYGYTF.

The chain has TRBV29-1 and TRBJ1-1; no clear D gene. Germline CDR1 SQVTM, CDR2 ANQGSEA. This CDR3 has 12 amino acids. V lost 4 bases, J lost 6 bases, and 12 bases lay in between. In DNA form, the CDR3 reads TGCAGCGTTGTTGGGTCCGGGGCTGAAGCTTTCTTT. Protein: CSVVGSGAEAFF.

CDR3 amino acids: CASRDTGNADYEQYF. In DNA, the CDR3 is TGTGCCAGCAGGGACACAGGGAATGCGGACTACGAGCAGTACTTC. The V call is TRBV6-5, the J call TRBJ2-7; TRBD1 is a possible D gene (6 bases). Germline CDR1 MNHEY, CDR2 SVGAGI. V lost 6 bases and J lost 3, with 18 bases in between. This CDR3 contains 15 residues.

This rearrangement joins TRBV28 to TRBJ1-2; 10 nucleotides match TRBD1. Germline trimming cut 2 bases from V and 3 bases from J; bases unmatched to any gene: 0. This CDR3 is 14 amino acids long. Germline V gives CDR1 MDHEN, CDR2 SYDVKM. The CDR3 DNA follows: TGTGCCAGCAGTTTAGGGACAGGGGACTATGGCTACACCTTC. The encoded protein is CASSLGTGDYGYTF.

Comments on this clone: In the same sample, other DNA sequences code for this CDR3. CDR3 bases: TGTGCCACCAGCAGAGATAAAGGGGCAGGGGGTGGCTATGGCTACACCTTC. Translated, it gives CATSRDKGAGGGYGYTF. This chain uses TRBV15 with TRBJ1-2; 7 nucleotides line up with TRBD1. CDR3 size: 17 residues. The germline CDR1 and CDR2 sequences are LNHNV and YYDKDF (reference sequence). V was pared by 0 bases and J by 4 bases, with 11 bases of the junction left unmatched.